Many counts were recorded for the clone carrying this T cell receptor (beta chain). There are 15 residues in the CDR3. V shed 5 bases, J shed 4 bases, and the junction held 7 bases outside the gene matches. Germline V CDR1 and CDR2: SGHTA, FQGNSA. The data derive from a study of T-cell reconstitution after alpha-beta-depleted transplantation in children. This sample's TCRbeta library carried unique molecular identifier barcodes. MiXCR was run by TCRdb on the PCR reads, yielding one entry per CDR3 protein. Among a few hundred thousand distinct CDR3 sequences, about 9.6% were seen once, and the ten largest hold 5% to 5.5%.

Sequenced here: PBMCs from the stem cell graft donor, sampled from the stem cell graft. The clonotype originates from a human donor who donated a stem cell graft to a child with SCID. The V gene is TRBV7-2, the J gene TRBJ1-3, with TRBD1 matching 8 bases. The CDR3, as DNA: TGTGCCAGCAGCCCCTCCCCAGGGGGCGGAAACACCATATATTTT. Its protein is CASSPSPGGGNTIYF. The complete variable domain, with remaining parts taken from reference TRBV7-2 and TRBJ1-3, reads GAGVSQSPSNKVTEKGKDVELRCDPISGHTALYWYRQSLGQGLEFLIYFQGNSAPDKSGLPSDRFSAERTGGSVSTLTIQRTQQEDSAVYLCASSPSPGGGNTIYFGEGSWLTVV.